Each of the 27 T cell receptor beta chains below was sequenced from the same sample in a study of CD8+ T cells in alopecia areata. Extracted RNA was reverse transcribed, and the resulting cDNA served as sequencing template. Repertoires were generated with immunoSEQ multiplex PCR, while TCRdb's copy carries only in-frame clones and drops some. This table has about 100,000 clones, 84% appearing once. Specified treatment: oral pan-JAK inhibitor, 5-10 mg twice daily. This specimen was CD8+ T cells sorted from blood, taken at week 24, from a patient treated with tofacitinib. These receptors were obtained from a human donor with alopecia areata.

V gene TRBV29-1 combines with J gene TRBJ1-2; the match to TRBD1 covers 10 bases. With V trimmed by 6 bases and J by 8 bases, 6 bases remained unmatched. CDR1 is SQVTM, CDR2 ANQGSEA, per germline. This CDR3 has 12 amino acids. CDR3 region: CSVATGGGGYTF. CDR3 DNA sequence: TGCAGCGTCGCGACAGGGGGCGGGGGCTACACCTTC.

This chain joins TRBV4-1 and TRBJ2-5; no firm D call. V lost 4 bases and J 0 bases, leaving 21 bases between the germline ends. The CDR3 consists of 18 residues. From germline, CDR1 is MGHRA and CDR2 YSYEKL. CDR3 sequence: CASSLRTFHGMYQETQYF. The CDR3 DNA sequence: TGCGCCAGCAGCCTAAGAACCTTCCACGGAATGTACCAAGAGACCCAGTACTTC.

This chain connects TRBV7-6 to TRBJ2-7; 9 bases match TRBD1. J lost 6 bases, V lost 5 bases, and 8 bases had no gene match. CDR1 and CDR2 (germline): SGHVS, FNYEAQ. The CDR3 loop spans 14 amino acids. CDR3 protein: CASSHRDREAEQYF. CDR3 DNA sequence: TGTGCCAGCAGCCATAGGGACAGGGAGGCCGAGCAGTACTTC.

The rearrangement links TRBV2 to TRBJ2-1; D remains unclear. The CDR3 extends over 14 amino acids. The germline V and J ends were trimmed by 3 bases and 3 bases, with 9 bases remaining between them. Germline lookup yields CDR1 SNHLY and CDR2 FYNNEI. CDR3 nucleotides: TGTGCCAGCAGTGATCGTGTGGACTACAATGAGCAGTTCTTC. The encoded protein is CASSDRVDYNEQFF.

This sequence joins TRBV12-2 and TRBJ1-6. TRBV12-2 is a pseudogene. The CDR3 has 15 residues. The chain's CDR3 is CASRGESSYNSPLHF. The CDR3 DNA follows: TGTGCAAGTCGGGGAGAGAGCTCCTATAATTCACCCCTCCACTTT.

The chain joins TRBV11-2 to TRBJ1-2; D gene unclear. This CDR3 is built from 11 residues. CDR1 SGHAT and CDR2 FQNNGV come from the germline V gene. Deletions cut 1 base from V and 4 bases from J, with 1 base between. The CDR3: CASSLVYGYTF. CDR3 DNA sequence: TGTGCCAGCAGCTTAGTCTATGGCTACACCTTC.

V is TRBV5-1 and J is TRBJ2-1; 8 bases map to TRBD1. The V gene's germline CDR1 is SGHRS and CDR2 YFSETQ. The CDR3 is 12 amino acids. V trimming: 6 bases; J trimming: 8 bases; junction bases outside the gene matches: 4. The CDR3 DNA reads TGCGCCAGCAACGACAGGGGTGATGAGCAGTTCTTC. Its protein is CASNDRGDEQFF.

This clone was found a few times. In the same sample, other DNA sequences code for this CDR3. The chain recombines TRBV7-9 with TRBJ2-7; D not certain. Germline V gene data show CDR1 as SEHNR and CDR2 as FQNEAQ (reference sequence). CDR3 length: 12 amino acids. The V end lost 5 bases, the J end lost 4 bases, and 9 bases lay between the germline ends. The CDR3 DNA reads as TGTGCCAGCAGCCTCTCGGGTTACGAGCAGTACTTC. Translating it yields CASSLSGYEQYF.

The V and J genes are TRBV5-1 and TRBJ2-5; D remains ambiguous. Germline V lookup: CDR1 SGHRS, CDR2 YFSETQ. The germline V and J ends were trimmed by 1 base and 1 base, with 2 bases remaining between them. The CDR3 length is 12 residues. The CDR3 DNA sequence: TGCGCCAGCAGCTTGCTCCAAGAGACCCAGTACTTC. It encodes CASSLLQETQYF.

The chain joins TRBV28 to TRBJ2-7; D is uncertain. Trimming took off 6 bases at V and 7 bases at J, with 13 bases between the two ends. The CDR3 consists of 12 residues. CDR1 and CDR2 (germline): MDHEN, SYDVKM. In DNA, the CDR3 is TGTGCCAGCAGCGCCGCTTTAGTTGAGCAGTACTTC. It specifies CASSAALVEQYF.

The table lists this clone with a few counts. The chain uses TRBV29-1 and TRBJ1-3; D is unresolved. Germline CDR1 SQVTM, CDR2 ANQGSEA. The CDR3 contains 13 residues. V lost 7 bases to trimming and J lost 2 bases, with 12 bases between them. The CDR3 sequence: CSAAGEAGNTIYF. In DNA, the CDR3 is TGCAGCGCCGCGGGAGAGGCTGGAAACACCATATATTTT. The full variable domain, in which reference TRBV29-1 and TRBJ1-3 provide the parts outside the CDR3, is SAVISQKPSRDICQRGTSLTIQCQVDSQVTMMFWYRQQPGQSLTLIATANQGSEATYESGFVIDKFPISRPNLTFSTLTVSNMSPEDSSIYLCSAAGEAGNTIYFGEGSWLTVV.

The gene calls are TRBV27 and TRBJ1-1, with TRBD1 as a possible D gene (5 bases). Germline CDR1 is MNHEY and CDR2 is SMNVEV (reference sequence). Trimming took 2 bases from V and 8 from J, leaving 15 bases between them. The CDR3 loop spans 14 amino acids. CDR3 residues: CASSLLARQTEAFF. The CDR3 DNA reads TGTGCCAGCAGTTTACTCGCTCGACAGACCGAAGCTTTCTTT.

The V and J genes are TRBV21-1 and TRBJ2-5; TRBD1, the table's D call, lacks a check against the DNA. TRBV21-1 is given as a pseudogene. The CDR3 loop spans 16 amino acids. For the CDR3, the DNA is TGTGCCAGCAGCAAACCCGTCCCAGGGGCCGGGCCGACCCAGTACTTC. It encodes CASSKPVPGAGPTQYF.

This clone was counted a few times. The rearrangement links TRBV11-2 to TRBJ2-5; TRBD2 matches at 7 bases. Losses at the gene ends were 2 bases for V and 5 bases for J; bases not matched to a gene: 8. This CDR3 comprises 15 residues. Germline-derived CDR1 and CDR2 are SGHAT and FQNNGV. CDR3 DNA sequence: TGTGCCAGCAGCTTAAGCCCAGGACTAGGCGAGACCCAGTACTTC. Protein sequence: CASSLSPGLGETQYF. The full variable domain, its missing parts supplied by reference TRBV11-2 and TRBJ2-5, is EAGVAQSPRYKIIEKRQSVAFWCNPISGHATLYWYQQILGQGPKLLIQFQNNGVVDDSQLPKDRFSAERLKGVDSTLKIQPAKLEDSAVYLCASSLSPGLGETQYFGPGTRLLVL.

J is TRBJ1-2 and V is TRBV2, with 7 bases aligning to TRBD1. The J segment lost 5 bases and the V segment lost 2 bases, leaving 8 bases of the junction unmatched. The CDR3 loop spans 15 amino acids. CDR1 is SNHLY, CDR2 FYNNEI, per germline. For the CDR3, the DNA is TGTGCCAGCAGTGAAATCCCAGGGGGTCAATATGGCTACACCTTC. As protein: CASSEIPGGQYGYTF.

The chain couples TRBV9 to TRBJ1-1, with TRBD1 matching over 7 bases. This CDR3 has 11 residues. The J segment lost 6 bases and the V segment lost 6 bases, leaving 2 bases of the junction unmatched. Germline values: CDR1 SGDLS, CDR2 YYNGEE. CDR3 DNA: TGTGCCAGCACAGGGGGTGCTGAAGCTTTCTTT. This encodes CASTGGAEAFF.

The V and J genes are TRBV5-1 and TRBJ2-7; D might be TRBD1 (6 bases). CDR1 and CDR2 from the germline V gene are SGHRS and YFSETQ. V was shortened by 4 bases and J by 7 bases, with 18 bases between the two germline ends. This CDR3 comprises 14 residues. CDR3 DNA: TGCGCCAGCAGCCGCGAACAGGGCGTAAGGGAGCAGTACTTC. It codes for CASSREQGVREQYF.

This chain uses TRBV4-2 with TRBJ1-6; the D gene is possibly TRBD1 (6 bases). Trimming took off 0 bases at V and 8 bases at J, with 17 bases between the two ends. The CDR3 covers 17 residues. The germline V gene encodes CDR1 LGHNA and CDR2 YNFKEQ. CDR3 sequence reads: CASSQDAREGGDSPLHF. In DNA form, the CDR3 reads TGTGCCAGCAGCCAAGATGCACGGGAAGGGGGGGATTCACCCCTCCACTTT.

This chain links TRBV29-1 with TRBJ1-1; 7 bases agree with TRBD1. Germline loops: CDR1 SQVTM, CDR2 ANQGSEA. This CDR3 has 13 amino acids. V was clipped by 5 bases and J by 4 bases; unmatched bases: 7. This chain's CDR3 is CSVQTGDITEAFF. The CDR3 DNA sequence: TGCAGCGTTCAAACAGGGGATATCACTGAAGCTTTCTTT.

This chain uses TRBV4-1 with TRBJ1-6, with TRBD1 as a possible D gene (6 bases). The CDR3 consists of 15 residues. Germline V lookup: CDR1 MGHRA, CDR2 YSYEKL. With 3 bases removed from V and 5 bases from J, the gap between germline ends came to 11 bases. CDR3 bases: TGCGCCAGCAGCCAGGGGGCGGGGAATAATTCACCCCTCCACTTT. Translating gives CASSQGAGNNSPLHF.

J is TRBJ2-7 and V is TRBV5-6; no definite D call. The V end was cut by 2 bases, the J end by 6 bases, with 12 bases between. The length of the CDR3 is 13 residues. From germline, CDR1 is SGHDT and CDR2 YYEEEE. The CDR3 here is CASSLFNGPEQYF. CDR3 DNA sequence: TGTGCCAGCAGCTTATTCAACGGGCCCGAGCAGTACTTC.

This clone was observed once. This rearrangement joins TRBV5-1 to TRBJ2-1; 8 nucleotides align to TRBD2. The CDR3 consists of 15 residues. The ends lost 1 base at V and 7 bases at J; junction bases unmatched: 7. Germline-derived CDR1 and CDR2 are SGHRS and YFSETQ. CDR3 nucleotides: TGCGCCAGCAGCTTGCACCAAGGCGGGGGGAATGAGCAGTTCTTC. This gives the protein CASSLHQGGGNEQFF. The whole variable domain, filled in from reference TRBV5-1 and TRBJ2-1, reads KAGVTQTPRYLIKTRGQQVTLSCSPISGHRSVSWYQQTPGQGLQFLFEYFSETQRNKGNFPGRFSGRQFSNSRSEMNVSTLELGDSALYLCASSLHQGGGNEQFFGPGTRLTVL.

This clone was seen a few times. DNA of the CDR3: TGTGCCAGCAGCTTTGGGCAGGGGAGAAATCAGCCCCAGCATTTT. Translation: CASSFGQGRNQPQHF. V gene TRBV5-6 combines with J gene TRBJ1-5, with a weak D call TRBD1 (6 bases). This CDR3 is 15 amino acids long. Germline V gene sequence: CDR1 SGHDT, CDR2 YYEEEE. V was trimmed by 2 bases and J by 4 bases, leaving 13 bases between them.

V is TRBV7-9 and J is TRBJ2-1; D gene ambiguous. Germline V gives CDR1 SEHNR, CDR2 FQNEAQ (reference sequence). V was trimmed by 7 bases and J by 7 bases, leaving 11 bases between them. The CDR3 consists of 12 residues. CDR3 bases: TGTGCCAGCATCCTTCTGGGAAATGAGCAGTTCTTC. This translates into CASILLGNEQFF.

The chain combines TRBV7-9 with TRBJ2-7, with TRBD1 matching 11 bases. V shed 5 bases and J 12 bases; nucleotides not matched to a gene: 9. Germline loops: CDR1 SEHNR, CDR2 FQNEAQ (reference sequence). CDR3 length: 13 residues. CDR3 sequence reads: CASSPRDRGDLYF. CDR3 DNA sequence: TGTGCCAGCAGCCCCAGGGACAGGGGGGATTTGTACTTC. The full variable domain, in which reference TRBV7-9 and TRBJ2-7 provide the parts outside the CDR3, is DTGVSQNPRHKITKRGQNVTFRCDPISEHNRLYWYRQTLGQGPEFLTYFQNEAQLEKSRLLSDRFSAERPKGSFSTLEIQRTEQGDSAMYLCASSPRDRGDLYFGPGTRLTVT.

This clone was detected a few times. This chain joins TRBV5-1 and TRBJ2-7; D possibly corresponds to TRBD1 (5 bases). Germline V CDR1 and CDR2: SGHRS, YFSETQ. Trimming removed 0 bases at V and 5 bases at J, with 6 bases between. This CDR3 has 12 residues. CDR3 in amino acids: CASSLGGDEQYF. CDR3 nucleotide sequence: TGCGCCAGCAGCTTGGGGGGCGACGAGCAGTACTTC.

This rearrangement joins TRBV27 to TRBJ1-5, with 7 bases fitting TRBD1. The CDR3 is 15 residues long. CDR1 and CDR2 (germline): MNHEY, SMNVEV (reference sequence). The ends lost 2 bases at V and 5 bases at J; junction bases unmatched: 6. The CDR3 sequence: CASSLRTGADQPQHF. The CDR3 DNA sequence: TGTGCCAGCAGTTTAAGAACAGGGGCCGATCAGCCCCAGCATTTT.